These 28 T cell receptor beta chains came from one sample sequenced in a study of T cells in localized non-small cell lung cancer. The method was immunoSEQ multiplex PCR; TCRdb's version includes in-frame clones alone and lacks a portion of them. The table shows approximately 150,000 clones, with more than 80% occurring only once. The specimen was peripheral blood, collected before any cancer treatment. Source of these receptors: a female donor of 60 years or more with stage I lung adenocarcinoma.

The chain joins TRBV2 to TRBJ1-2; D remains ambiguous. Trimming cost V 7 bases and J 7 bases, with 13 bases left between them. The CDR3 length is 12 residues. Germline V CDR1 and CDR2: SNHLY, FYNNEI. The DNA of the CDR3 is TGTGCCAGCAAAACAACGAAGGGTGGCTACACCTTC. It yields the protein CASKTTKGGYTF. The full variable domain, rest sourced from reference TRBV2 and TRBJ1-2, is EPEVTQTPSHQVTQMGQEVILRCVPISNHLYFYWYRQILGQKVEFLVSFYNNEISEKSEIFDDQFSVERPDGSNFTLKIRSTKLEDSAMYFCASKTTKGGYTFGSGTRLTVV.

This clone turned up a few times. This chain joins TRBV9 and TRBJ2-3; D is unclear. This CDR3 is 12 amino acids long. Germline V gene data show CDR1 as SGDLS and CDR2 as YYNGEE. Trimming removed 3 bases from V and 0 bases from J, with 2 bases in between. CDR3 nucleotide sequence: TGTGCCAGCAGCGCCAGCACAGATACGCAGTATTTT. It is translated as CASSASTDTQYF.

The chain joins TRBV29-1 to TRBJ1-5, with D tentatively TRBD1 (5 bases). Germline V gives CDR1 SQVTM, CDR2 ANQGSEA. Trimming took off 4 bases at V and 1 base at J, with 14 bases between the two ends. The CDR3 is 15 amino acids. The CDR3 nucleotides are TGCAGCGTTGCCGTACAGGTTGACAGCAATCAGCCCCAGCATTTT. Translating gives CSVAVQVDSNQPQHF.

The V call is TRBV5-4, the J call TRBJ2-3; D remains unclear. V was trimmed by 0 bases and J by 3 bases, leaving 11 bases between them. The CDR3 loop spans 15 amino acids. Germline V gene data show CDR1 as SGHNT and CDR2 as YYREEE (reference sequence). The CDR3 coding sequence is TGTGCCAGCAGCTTGGCGGGCGTAGGGACAGATACGCAGTATTTT. This translates into CASSLAGVGTDTQYF.

The chain recombines TRBV30 with TRBJ1-2; TRBD1 might be the D (6 bases). V lost 5 bases, J lost 4 bases, and 14 bases lay in between. Germline values: CDR1 GTSNPN, CDR2 SVGIG (reference sequence). The CDR3 consists of 13 residues. The CDR3 coding sequence is TGTGCCTGGGCCGAGGGGGTAACCTATGGCTACACCTTC. It encodes CAWAEGVTYGYTF.

The chain combines TRBV6-6 with TRBJ1-3; D is ambiguous. Trimming took 8 bases from V and 0 from J, leaving 14 bases between them. The germline gives CDR1 MNHNY, CDR2 SVGAGI (reference sequence). The CDR3 is made up of 15 amino acids. This CDR3 is CASYNDLLSGNTIYF. The CDR3, as DNA: TGTGCCAGCTACAACGATCTCCTCTCTGGAAACACCATATATTTT.

This clone appeared many times. The chain carries TRBV4-2 and TRBJ1-3; no reliable D call. Trimming shortened V by 1 base and J by 2 bases, and 3 bases separated the two germline ends. CDR3 length: 13 amino acids. CDR1 and CDR2 from the germline V gene are LGHNA and YNFKEQ. CDR3 nucleotides: TGTGCCAGCAGCCAAGCCCCTGGAAACACCATATATTTT. Its protein product is CASSQAPGNTIYF.

V gene TRBV18 combines with J gene TRBJ1-2; tentatively, D is TRBD1 (6 bases). V was shortened by 2 bases and J by 6 bases, with 10 bases between the two germline ends. Germline values: CDR1 KGHSH, CDR2 LQKENI. The CDR3 consists of 13 residues. Written as DNA, the CDR3 is TGTGCCAGCTCACCATCCCCAGGGGATGGCTACACCTTC. Encoded protein: CASSPSPGDGYTF. Variable domain in full (rest from reference TRBV18 and TRBJ1-2): NAGVMQNPRHLVRRRGQEARLRCSPMKGHSHVYWYRQLPEEGLKFMVYLQKENIIDESGMPKERFSAEFPKEGPSILRIQQVVRGDSAAYFCASSPSPGDGYTFGSGTRLTVV.

V gene TRBV6-6 combines with J gene TRBJ2-7; TRBD2 matches at 8 bases. There are 16 residues in the CDR3. Germline V lookup: CDR1 MNHNY, CDR2 SVGAGI (reference sequence). Trimming cost V 0 bases and J 3 bases; bases outside gene matches: 7. The CDR3 bases are TGTGCCAGCAGTTACTCGGTGGGACTAGTCGGCTACGAGCAGTACTTC. This encodes CASSYSVGLVGYEQYF.

The chain links TRBV28 to TRBJ1-2; the D is unclear. CDR1 is MDHEN and CDR2 is SYDVKM in the germline V gene. The CDR3 runs 12 residues. V lost 5 bases and J 8 bases, leaving 12 bases between the germline ends. CDR3 sequence reads: CASSQLIVGYTF. The CDR3 DNA reads as TGTGCCAGCAGTCAACTAATTGTCGGCTACACCTTC.

This chain joins TRBV28 and TRBJ2-2; a weak D match, TRBD1 (6 bases). The CDR3 sequence is 14 residues long. V was shortened by 4 bases and J by 5 bases, with 11 bases between the two germline ends. CDR1 and CDR2 from the germline V gene are MDHEN and SYDVKM. The CDR3: CASSWSGVTGELFF. As DNA, the CDR3 is TGTGCCAGCAGTTGGTCAGGGGTAACCGGGGAGCTGTTTTTT.

In this sample, this clone turned up many times. The rearrangement joins TRBV2 to TRBJ2-2; D unresolved. The germline CDR1 and CDR2 sequences are SNHLY and FYNNEI. The V and J ends lost 6 bases and 6 bases respectively, with 5 bases between them. The CDR3 length is 11 residues. This CDR3 is CASSLPGELFF. CDR3 DNA: TGTGCCAGCAGCCTACCCGGGGAGCTGTTTTTT. Looking up the rest from reference TRBV2 and TRBJ2-2 gives the full variable domain: EPEVTQTPSHQVTQMGQEVILRCVPISNHLYFYWYRQILGQKVEFLVSFYNNEISEKSEIFDDQFSVERPDGSNFTLKIRSTKLEDSAMYFCASSLPGELFFGEGSRLTVL.

The chain links TRBV5-4 to TRBJ2-7; weak D call: TRBD1 (6 bases). V was shortened by 2 bases and J by 3 bases, with 12 bases between the two germline ends. CDR1 SGHNT and CDR2 YYREEE come from the germline V gene (reference sequence). The CDR3 sequence is 14 residues long. CDR3 sequence reads: CASSFGMTGYEQYF. CDR3 in DNA: TGTGCCAGCAGCTTCGGGATGACAGGCTACGAGCAGTACTTC.

This clone came up once. V and J are TRBV15 and TRBJ2-5; D not certain. The ends were cut back, 0 bases at V and 6 bases at J, with 11 bases in the middle. The CDR3 is 14 residues long. CDR1 is LNHNV, CDR2 YYDKDF, per germline (reference sequence). The CDR3 region has the DNA TGTGCCACCAGCAGAGATCCGACGAGAAAGACCCAGTACTTC. It is translated as CATSRDPTRKTQYF.

The rearrangement uses TRBV6-5 and TRBJ1-4, with a tentative D call TRBD1 (6 bases). The CDR3 spans 15 residues. Germline V CDR1 and CDR2: MNHEY, SVGAGI. The ends were cut back, 0 bases at V and 5 bases at J, with 10 bases in the middle. CDR3 region: CASSYSMTGNEKLFF. DNA for the CDR3: TGTGCCAGCAGTTACTCGATGACAGGCAATGAAAAACTGTTTTTT.

V and J are TRBV14 and TRBJ2-2; unclear D gene. This CDR3 comprises 16 residues. V gave up 1 base and J gave up 0 bases, with 9 bases separating them. CDR1 and CDR2 (germline): SGHDN, FVKESK. The CDR3: CASSQAGYANTGELFF. The DNA of the CDR3 is TGTGCCAGCAGCCAAGCTGGCTACGCGAACACCGGGGAGCTGTTTTTT.

This rearrangement joins TRBV6-1 to TRBJ2-1, with 15 bases matching TRBD2. J lost 7 bases, V lost 11 bases, and 9 bases had no gene match. Germline CDR1 is MNHNS and CDR2 is SASEGT. CDR3 length: 15 residues. This chain's CDR3 is CAGRAGLAGGNEQFF. DNA of the CDR3: TGTGCCGGGAGGGCGGGACTAGCGGGAGGAAATGAGCAGTTCTTC.

This chain uses TRBV28 with TRBJ1-3; no clear D. V dropped 5 bases and J dropped 4 bases, with 9 bases sitting between them. The CDR3 loop spans 13 amino acids. Germline lookup yields CDR1 MDHEN and CDR2 SYDVKM. CDR3 amino acids: CASSRLRGNTIYF. As DNA, the CDR3 is TGTGCCAGCAGTCGCCTTAGGGGAAACACCATATATTTT.

This chain joins TRBV6-6 and TRBJ2-7; 7 bases are shared with TRBD1. Germline assignment: CDR1 MNHNY and CDR2 SVGAGI (reference sequence). The CDR3 sequence is 13 residues long. J was trimmed by 5 bases and V by 7 bases; bases with no gene match: 8. In DNA, the CDR3 is TGTGCCAGCATCCTACAGGGGTTCAACGAGCAGTACTTC. The encoded protein is CASILQGFNEQYF.

This clone is a singleton in its sample. The chain has TRBV5-1 and TRBJ2-1, with 10 bases identical to TRBD2. The V gene end was trimmed by 0 bases and the J gene end by 5 bases; junction bases not matched to a gene: 5. Germline V CDR1 and CDR2: SGHRS, YFSETQ. The CDR3 totals 16 residues. This chain's CDR3 is CASSLVASGGDNEQFF. The CDR3 nucleotides are TGCGCCAGCAGCTTGGTGGCTAGCGGGGGTGACAATGAGCAGTTCTTC.

This chain links TRBV11-3 with TRBJ1-1; D is uncertain. This CDR3 comprises 14 residues. Trimming took off 3 bases at V and 1 base at J, with 9 bases between the two ends. CDR1 and CDR2 (germline): SGHNT, YENEEA. The CDR3 spells CASSLNGENTEAFF. DNA of the CDR3: TGTGCCAGCAGCTTGAACGGGGAGAACACTGAAGCTTTCTTT.

This clone appeared a few times. The chain combines TRBV21-1 with TRBJ1-3. TRBV21-1 has pseudogene status. The CDR3 runs 19 residues. The CDR3 nucleotides are TGTGCCAGCAGCAAACGGCGGGGCGGTTCTCATAAGACTGGAAACACCATATATTTT. Residues: CASSKRRGGSHKTGNTIYF.

The V and J genes are TRBV5-1 and TRBJ2-5; unclear D gene. The ends were cut back, 4 bases at V and 7 bases at J, with 8 bases in the middle. This CDR3 region has 11 residues. Germline V gene data show CDR1 as SGHRS and CDR2 as YFSETQ. DNA of the CDR3: TGCGCCAGCAGCGACCCAGGGACCCAGTACTTC. It yields the protein CASSDPGTQYF. Using reference TRBV5-1 and TRBJ2-5 for the parts outside the CDR3, the full variable domain is KAGVTQTPRYLIKTRGQQVTLSCSPISGHRSVSWYQQTPGQGLQFLFEYFSETQRNKGNFPGRFSGRQFSNSRSEMNVSTLELGDSALYLCASSDPGTQYFGPGTRLLVL.

The chain has TRBV11-2 and TRBJ2-2; TRBD2 aligns across 11 bases. CDR3 size: 16 residues. The V gene end was trimmed by 6 bases and the J gene end by 5 bases; junction bases not matched to a gene: 8. Germline assignment: CDR1 SGHAT and CDR2 FQNNGV. The CDR3 here is CASRPLAGGRTGELFF. The DNA of the CDR3 is TGTGCCAGCAGACCCCTAGCGGGAGGTCGTACCGGGGAGCTGTTTTTT.

V is TRBV4-2 and J is TRBJ2-3, with 8 bases lining up with TRBD2. This CDR3 has 15 amino acids. Germline V gives CDR1 LGHNA, CDR2 YNFKEQ. The V segment lost 0 bases and the J segment 8 bases; nucleotides outside the gene matches: 7. The CDR3 loop is CASSQDGSGSGTQYF. The CDR3 DNA follows: TGTGCCAGCAGCCAAGATGGGAGCGGGAGTGGTACGCAGTATTTT.

Concerning this clone: It is unclear where the CDR3 begins or ends on the DNA, so no DNA is shown, and the CDR3 is as TCRdb lists it. The rearrangement joins TRBV9 to TRBJ1-2. Looked up from germline, CDR1 is SGDLS and CDR2 is YYNGEE. The CDR3 is 14 amino acids in total, end residues counted. The chain's CDR3 is CASSTSGLTGGYTF.

J is TRBJ1-2 and V is TRBV19, with 7 nucleotides matching TRBD1. The CDR3 length is 15 residues. V lost 6 bases and J lost 4; bases outside the gene matches: 11. Germline CDR1 and CDR2: LNHDA and SQIVND (reference sequence). The CDR3 DNA follows: TGTGCCAGTAGCCTCTCGGGACAGCCCTTCTATGGCTACACCTTC. Amino acid sequence: CASSLSGQPFYGYTF. Together with reference TRBV19 and TRBJ1-2, the CDR3 gives the full variable domain: DGGITQSPKYLFRKEGQNVTLSCEQNLNHDAMYWYRQDPGQGLRLIYYSQIVNDFQKGDIAEGYSVSREKKESFPLTVTSAQKNPTAFYLCASSLSGQPFYGYTFGSGTRLTVV.

CDR3 nucleotides: TGTGCCAGCAGCCCCGACAGGGGATACGAGCAGTACTTC. Encoded protein: CASSPDRGYEQYF. The chain recombines TRBV9 with TRBJ2-7, with 8 bases aligning to TRBD1. V was pared by 4 bases and J by 4 bases, with 4 bases of the junction left unmatched. Germline V CDR1 and CDR2: SGDLS, YYNGEE. CDR3 length: 13 amino acids.